Sequencing of this T cell receptor (beta chain) was carried out in a study of blood T cells in healthy people across ages. Study-wide points: When set beside aged donors, long-lived donors presented more naive CD4+ cells and higher diversity.

For the second PCR, which ran for about 7 to 11 cycles, a sample-barcoded 5' primer and a J-beta primer mix were used. A single record per CDR3 protein comes from TCRdb applying MiXCR to the 5' RACE reads. The table has some 1,500,000 distinct CDR3 sequences, approximately 42% seen once; the top ten hold less than 5%. The germline V gene encodes CDR1 MNHEY and CDR2 SVGAGI. The CDR3 extends over 18 amino acids. About this clonotype itself: What it recognizes is unknown.

Extraction of total RNA produced a minimum of 5 micrograms from each sample. This rearrangement joins TRBV6-5 to TRBJ2-7; TRBD2 aligns across 9 bases. Matching the DNA end better, TRBJ2-5 makes the J call doubtful. The material sequenced was blood. The clonotype originates from a woman between 18 and 30 years old in good health. DNA of the CDR3: TGTGCCAGCAGTTACTCGATTAGTAGCGGGAGTGTCAGGGAGACCCAGTACTTC. Protein sequence: CASSYSISSGSVRETQYF.